The rows below give T cell receptor beta chains drawn from one sample of a study of T cell responses to AZD1222 COVID-19 vaccine. Using immunoSEQ multiplex PCR, the repertoire was profiled, and TCRdb retains in-frame clones only, with some absent. The data hold roughly 170,000 clones, with around 94% observed a single time. The sequencing used peripheral blood, collected on day 0 of AZD1222 vaccination. All receptors come from an adult in good health. The CDR3 runs from the conserved cysteine through the conserved F or W. A D gene is named only where the DNA matches it firmly. Only some rows state a clone size, as once, few, many or a class for expanded clones.

CDR3 length,clone size,J gene,V gene,D gene,CDR3 protein,CDR3 DNA
13,.,TRBJ2-2,TRBV9,.,CASSGDNTGELFF,TGTGCCAGCAGCGGGGATAACACCGGGGAGCTGTTTTTT
14,.,TRBJ1-2,TRBV10-3,.,CAISESEQNYGYTF,TGTGCCATCAGTGAGTCGGAGCAAAACTATGGCTACACCTTC
15,.,TRBJ1-2,TRBV4-3,TRBD1,CASSQEPDRAGGYTF,TGCGCCAGCAGCCAAGAGCCGGACAGGGCTGGGGGCTACACCTTC
18,.,TRBJ2-7,TRBV7-9,.,CASSGAFVGQTDSYEQYF,TGTGCCAGCAGCGGGGCTTTCGTCGGACAGACCGATTCCTACGAGCAGTACTTC
15,.,TRBJ1-2,TRBV30,TRBD1,CAWRDTGADNYGYTF,TGTGCCTGGAGGGACACAGGGGCTGATAACTATGGCTACACCTTC
14,.,TRBJ1-1,TRBV18,TRBD1,CASSYGQGRTEAFF,TGTGCCAGCTCATATGGACAGGGGAGGACTGAAGCTTTCTTT
16,.,TRBJ1-1,TRBV19,TRBD1,CASSIGETGGRDEAFF,TGTGCCAGTAGTATAGGAGAAACAGGGGGCAGGGATGAAGCTTTCTTT
12,.,TRBJ1-1,TRBV7-9,.,CASSLDGRKAFF,TGTGCCAGCAGCTTAGACGGAAGGAAGGCTTTCTTT
12,.,TRBJ2-1,TRBV5-1,.,CASSLGVNEQFF,TGCGCCAGCAGCTTGGGTGTAAATGAGCAGTTCTTC
13,.,TRBJ1-1,TRBV2,.,CASSNSRNTEAFF,TGTGCCAGCAGTAACTCACGGAACACTGAAGCTTTCTTT
14,.,TRBJ2-1,TRBV6-1,.,CASSELTRGSEQFF,TGTGCCAGCAGTGAACTAACCAGGGGATCTGAGCAGTTCTTC
13,.,TRBJ2-3,TRBV21-1,.,CASSKQGGDTQYF,TGTGCCAGCAGCAAACAGGGTGGGGATACGCAGTATTTT
15,.,TRBJ1-1,TRBV7-2,.,CASSLVGDRNTEAFF,TGTGCCAGCAGCTTAGTTGGTGACAGAAACACTGAAGCTTTCTTT
15,.,TRBJ1-1,TRBV11-2,.,CASSLDPGGVSEAFF,TGTGCCAGCAGCTTAGATCCGGGGGGGGTTAGTGAAGCTTTCTTT
16,.,TRBJ2-1,TRBV4-1,TRBD2,CASSQDGGGSYNEQFF,TGCGCCAGCAGCCAAGATGGCGGGGGCTCCTACAATGAGCAGTTCTTC
16,.,TRBJ1-2,TRBV15,TRBD1,CATSSPAGGGTYGYTF,TGTGCCACCAGCAGCCCAGCAGGGGGGGGAACCTATGGCTACACCTTC
14,.,TRBJ2-5,TRBV7-2,.,CASSTQGGQETQYF,TGTGCCAGCAGCACTCAGGGGGGACAAGAGACCCAGTACTTC
12,once,TRBJ1-1,TRBV10-3,TRBD1,CAISQTGPEAFF,TGTGCCATCAGCCAGACAGGGCCTGAAGCTTTCTTT
15,.,TRBJ1-2,TRBV2,TRBD1,CASSESWTGKYGYTF,TGTGCCAGCAGTGAGTCTTGGACAGGGAAGTATGGCTACACCTTC
14,.,TRBJ1-4,TRBV6-5,.,CASSRTTTNEKLFF,TGTGCCAGCAGTAGGACCACAACTAATGAAAAACTGTTTTTT
14,once,TRBJ1-1,TRBV19,.,CASTIQGWVTEAFF,TGTGCCAGTACCATACAGGGATGGGTCACTGAAGCTTTCTTT
13,.,TRBJ1-5,TRBV10-2,.,CATLGDGNQPQHF,TGCGCGACCCTCGGGGACGGCAATCAGCCCCAGCATTTT
15,.,TRBJ2-1,TRBV9,TRBD1,CASSGAGTALDEQFF,TGTGCCAGCAGCGGCGCCGGGACAGCTTTAGATGAGCAGTTCTTC
17,.,TRBJ2-1,TRBV5-4,.,CASSLGPGAASYNEQFF,TGTGCCAGCAGCTTGGGGCCAGGGGCGGCCTCCTACAATGAGCAGTTCTTC
15,.,TRBJ2-3,TRBV18,.,CASSTGQGYADTQYF,TGTGCCAGCTCCACAGGCCAAGGGTATGCAGATACGCAGTATTTT
14,.,TRBJ2-7,TRBV7-8,TRBD2,CASSNVGGSYEQYF,TGTGCCAGCAGTAACGTCGGGGGGTCCTACGAGCAGTACTTC
15,.,TRBJ1-1,TRBV9,.,CASSVGGRGNTEAFF,TGTGCCAGCAGCGTAGGGGGTCGTGGGAACACTGAAGCTTTCTTT
15,.,TRBJ1-1,TRBV30,.,CAWIVYRRQNTEAFF,TGTGCCTGGATTGTGTACAGGCGACAGAACACTGAAGCTTTCTTT
15,.,TRBJ2-3,TRBV1,.,CTSSPGLLRTDTQYF,TGCACCAGCAGCCCGGGACTCCTACGCACAGATACGCAGTATTTT
16,.,TRBJ1-4,TRBV6-1,TRBD1,CASSVARGLTGEKLFF,TGTGCCAGCAGTGTGGCCAGGGGGCTCACGGGTGAAAAACTGTTTTTT
11,.,TRBJ1-1,TRBV28,.,CASSGQFEAFF,TGTGCCAGCAGCGGACAGTTTGAAGCTTTCTTT
14,.,TRBJ1-5,TRBV19,.,CASSMLGIVQPQHF,TGTGCCAGTAGTATGTTGGGGATTGTGCAGCCCCAGCATTTT
15,.,TRBJ1-1,TRBV4-2,.,CASSQDLGRDTEAFF,TGTGCCAGCAGCCAAGATCTGGGGAGGGACACTGAAGCTTTCTTT
12,.,TRBJ2-1,TRBV28,.,CASSSGLCEQFF,TGTGCCAGCAGCTCAGGGTTGTGTGAGCAGTTCTTC
13,.,TRBJ1-1,TRBV7-9,.,CASSPSQNTEAFF,TGTGCCAGCAGCCCCTCGCAGAACACTGAAGCTTTCTTT
11,once,TRBJ1-5,TRBV12-3/TRBV12-4,.,CASSLNQPQHF,TGTGCCAGCAGTTTAAATCAGCCCCAGCATTTT
15,.,TRBJ1-1,TRBV11-2,.,CASSLVSGMRTEAFF,TGTGCCAGCAGCTTAGTTTCAGGAATGAGAACTGAAGCTTTCTTT
18,.,TRBJ1-5,TRBV7-8,.,CASSPNLGSGAGNQPQHF,TGTGCCAGCAGCCCGAATCTAGGGTCGGGAGCTGGCAATCAGCCCCAGCATTTT
12,.,TRBJ2-7,TRBV12-3/TRBV12-4,.,CASSFRSGEQYF,TGTGCCAGCAGTTTTAGGAGTGGCGAGCAGTACTTC
14,.,TRBJ2-7,TRBV6-5,.,CASSYSGISYEQYF,TGTGCCAGCAGTTACTCGGGGATTTCCTACGAGCAGTACTTC
11,few,TRBJ2-7,TRBV3-1/TRBV3-2,.,CASRNRGEQYF,TGTGCCAGCAGGAATAGGGGCGAGCAGTACTTC